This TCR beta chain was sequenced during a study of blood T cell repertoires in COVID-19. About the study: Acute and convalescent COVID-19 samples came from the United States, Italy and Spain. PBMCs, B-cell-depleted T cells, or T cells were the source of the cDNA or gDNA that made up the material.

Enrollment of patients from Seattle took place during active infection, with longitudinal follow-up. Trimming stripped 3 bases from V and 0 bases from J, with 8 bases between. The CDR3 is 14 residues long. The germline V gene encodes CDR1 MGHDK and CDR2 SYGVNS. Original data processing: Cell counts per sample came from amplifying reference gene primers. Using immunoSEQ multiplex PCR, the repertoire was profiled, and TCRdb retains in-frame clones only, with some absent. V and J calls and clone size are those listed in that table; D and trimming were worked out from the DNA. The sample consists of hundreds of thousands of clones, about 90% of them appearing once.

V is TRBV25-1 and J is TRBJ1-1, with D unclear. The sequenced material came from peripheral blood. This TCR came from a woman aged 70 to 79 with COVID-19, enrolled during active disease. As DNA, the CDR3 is TGTGCCAGCAGTGATCGACAATTGAACACTGAAGCTTTCTTT. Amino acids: CASSDRQLNTEAFF. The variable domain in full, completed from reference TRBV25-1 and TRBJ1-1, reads EADIYQTPRYLVIGTGKKITLECSQTMGHDKMYWYQQDPGMELHLIHYSYGVNSTEKGDLSSESTVSRIRTEHFPLTLESARPSHTSQYLCASSDRQLNTEAFFGQGTRLTVV.